These T cell receptor beta chains were read from a single sample in a study of T cell changes during pregnancy in multiple sclerosis. Repertoires were generated with immunoSEQ multiplex PCR, while TCRdb's copy carries only in-frame clones and drops some. Among some 67,000 clones, 92% were seen once, and the ten largest hold around 1.6%. Here the sequenced sample was peripheral blood, taken after pregnancy. These receptors all stem from a female donor with multiple sclerosis, enrolled in a pregnancy study. Both conserved end residues are part of each CDR3. The D gene is left open where the match is weak. Clone size appears in some rows only: once, few, many, or a class for an expanded clone.

V gene	clone size	D gene	J gene	CDR3 DNA	CDR3 protein
TRBV7-9	NA	NA	TRBJ1-1	TGTGCCAGCAGCCAGCCCGGGGGTAGGACTGAAGCTTTCTTT	CASSQPGGRTEAFF
TRBV6-1	NA	TRBD2	TRBJ2-2	TGTGCCAGCAGGGAACTAGCGGGAGTTGGGCCCGGGGAGCTGTTTTTT	CASRELAGVGPGELFF
TRBV28	once	TRBD1	TRBJ1-5	TGTGCCAGCAGTTTATCAGAGGGACAGGGGGTGACCCCCCAGCATTTT	CASSLSEGQGVTPQHF
TRBV28	once	NA	TRBJ1-1	TGTGCCTCCAGGGGTACAGGGTTCACTGAAGCTTTCTTT	CASRGTGFTEAFF
TRBV12-5	NA	NA	TRBJ1-2	TGTGCTAGTGGCCAGGGGAATACCAACTATGGCTACACCTTC	CASGQGNTNYGYTF
TRBV5-1	NA	TRBD1	TRBJ1-5	TGCGCCAGCAGCGGGGGACAGGGAAGCAATCAGCCCCAGCATTTT	CASSGGQGSNQPQHF
TRBV2	NA	TRBD1	TRBJ1-3	TGTGCCAGCATTGACAGGGCCTCTGGAAACACCATATATTTT	CASIDRASGNTIYF
TRBV10-3	NA	TRBD1	TRBJ2-3	TGTGCCATCAGTGAGTCGTGGACAGGACACGATATCACAGATACGCAGTATTTT	CAISESWTGHDITDTQYF
TRBV7-9	NA	TRBD1	TRBJ2-7	TGTGCCAGCAGCTTAGGGCAGGGGGCCCTTTACGAGCAGTACTTC	CASSLGQGALYEQYF
TRBV7-9	NA	TRBD2	TRBJ2-1	TGTGCCAGCAGCTTAGCGAAGCGGGAGGACTACAATGAGCAGTTCTTC	CASSLAKREDYNEQFF
TRBV6-1	NA	NA	TRBJ2-5	TGTGCCAGCAGGGCGAACCCCGGGGATCAAGAGACCCAGTACTTC	CASRANPGDQETQYF
TRBV5-1	NA	NA	TRBJ2-4	TGCGCCAGCAGCTTGAATACAGGGAGACAAAACATTCAGTACTTC	CASSLNTGRQNIQYF
TRBV4-1	NA	TRBD2	TRBJ2-3	TGCGCCAGCAGGCCTCTAGCGGGAAAAGACACAGATACGCAGTATTTT	CASRPLAGKDTDTQYF
TRBV7-8	NA	NA	TRBJ1-2	TGTGCCAGCAGCCCGAATGCGGGAACCACTAACTATGGCTACACCTTC	CASSPNAGTTNYGYTF
TRBV27	NA	NA	TRBJ1-4	TGTGCCAGCAGTCCAACAGAATATAATGAAAAACTGTTTTTT	CASSPTEYNEKLFF
TRBV5-1	NA	NA	TRBJ2-3	TGCGCCAGCAGCTTGGAGAGGGCCACAGATACGCAGTATTTT	CASSLERATDTQYF
TRBV30	NA	NA	TRBJ2-7	TGTGCCTGGAGTTTATCAGTGTACGAGCAGTACTTC	CAWSLSVYEQYF
TRBV5-5	NA	TRBD2	TRBJ2-1	TGTGCCAGCAGCTTCATTTCTAGCGGGAGGGTGAATGAGCAGTTCTTC	CASSFISSGRVNEQFF
TRBV28	NA	TRBD1	TRBJ1-5	TGTGCCAGCAGTCAAAGGACAGGGGTTAACAATCAGCCCCAGCATTTT	CASSQRTGVNNQPQHF
TRBV2	once	NA	TRBJ2-1	TGTGCCAGCTCACCTTGGGGCCTAAAGGGTTCCTACAATGAGCAGTTCTTC	CASSPWGLKGSYNEQFF
TRBV6-5	NA	TRBD2	TRBJ2-1	TGTGCCAGCAGTTTAGCGGGAGGGCTCCAGTTCTTC	CASSLAGGLQFF
TRBV5-8	NA	NA	TRBJ2-2	TGTGCCAGCCTAAAGGCCGGGGACACCGGGGAGCTGTTTTTT	CASLKAGDTGELFF
TRBV5-4	NA	NA	TRBJ1-1	TGTGCCAGCAGCTCCGGCGGGGGACGGACTGAAGCTTTCTTT	CASSSGGGRTEAFF
TRBV29-1	NA	NA	TRBJ2-3	TGCAGCGGGGGGCAGACATCAGATACGCAGTATTTT	CSGGQTSDTQYF
TRBV11-2	NA	TRBD2	TRBJ2-7	TGTGCCAGCAGCTTAGATCGCGGGAGCTACGAGCAGTACTTC	CASSLDRGSYEQYF
TRBV9	NA	NA	TRBJ1-1	TGTGCCAGCAGCGTAGCCCGGGGGGACACTGAAGCTTTCTTT	CASSVARGDTEAFF
TRBV5-6	NA	TRBD2	TRBJ2-3	TGTGCCAGCAGCCAGGGACTAGCGGCCACAGATACGCAGTATTTT	CASSQGLAATDTQYF
TRBV4-1	NA	NA	TRBJ2-1	TGCGCCAGCAGCCAAAGAGGCGCGTCCCTAGGCTCCTACAATGAGCAGTTCTTC	CASSQRGASLGSYNEQFF
TRBV9	NA	TRBD2	TRBJ2-3	TGTGCCAGCAGCGCCTCCCTTCGGGGGGTAGATACGCAGTATTTT	CASSASLRGVDTQYF
TRBV11-2	NA	NA	TRBJ2-2	TGTGCCAGCAGCCTGGGGGCAGCGAACACCGGGGAGCTGTTTTTT	CASSLGAANTGELFF
TRBV5-4	NA	TRBD2	TRBJ2-3	TGTGCCAGCAGCCGTAGCGGGAGGGGTCCAGATACGCAGTATTTT	CASSRSGRGPDTQYF
TRBV7-8	once	NA	TRBJ2-3	TGTGCCAGCAGCTCGGAGGGCAGGGATACGCAGTATTTT	CASSSEGRDTQYF
TRBV7-9	NA	TRBD1	TRBJ1-2	TGTGCCAGCAGCCCTACAGGGGGATCCTATGGCTACACCTTC	CASSPTGGSYGYTF
TRBV11-2	NA	NA	TRBJ2-5	TGTGCCAGCAGCTTAGTCCCCGACACGCTTGGGGAGACCCAGTACTTC	CASSLVPDTLGETQYF
TRBV4-1	NA	TRBD1	TRBJ1-2	TGCGCCAGCAGCCAAGGTGGGACAGGGCTAGGAGGCTACACCTTC	CASSQGGTGLGGYTF